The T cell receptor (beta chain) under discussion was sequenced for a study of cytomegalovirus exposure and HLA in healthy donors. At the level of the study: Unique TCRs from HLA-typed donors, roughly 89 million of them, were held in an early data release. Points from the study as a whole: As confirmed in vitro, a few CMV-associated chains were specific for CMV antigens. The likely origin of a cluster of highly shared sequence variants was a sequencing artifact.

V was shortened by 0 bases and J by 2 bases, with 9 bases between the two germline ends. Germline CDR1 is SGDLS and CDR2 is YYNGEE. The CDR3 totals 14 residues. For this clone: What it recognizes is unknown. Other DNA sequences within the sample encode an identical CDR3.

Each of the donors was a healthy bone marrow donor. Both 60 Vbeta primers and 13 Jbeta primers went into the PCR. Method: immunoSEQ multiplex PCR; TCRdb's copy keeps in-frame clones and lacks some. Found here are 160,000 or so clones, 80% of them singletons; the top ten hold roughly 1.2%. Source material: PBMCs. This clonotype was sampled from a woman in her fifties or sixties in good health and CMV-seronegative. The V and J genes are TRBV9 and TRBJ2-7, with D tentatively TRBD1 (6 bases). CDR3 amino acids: CASSVDQGPYEQYF. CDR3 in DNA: TGTGCCAGCAGCGTAGATCAGGGGCCCTACGAGCAGTACTTC. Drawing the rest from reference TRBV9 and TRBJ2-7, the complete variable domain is DSGVTQTPKHLITATGQRVTLRCSPRSGDLSVYWYQQSLDQGLQFLIQYYNGEERAKGNILERFSAQQFPDLHSELNLSSLELGDSALYFCASSVDQGPYEQYFGPGTRLTVT.